This T cell receptor beta chain was retrieved from a study of blood T cell repertoires in COVID-19. Study background: From the United States, Italy and Spain came samples of acute and convalescent COVID-19. PBMCs, B-cell-depleted T cells, or T cells were the source of the cDNA or gDNA that made up the material.

Original methodology: Reference gene primers were amplified, and this amplification served to estimate nucleated cell counts. Generated by immunoSEQ multiplex PCR, the TCRdb table keeps only in-frame clones and is missing some. Clone size and V and J calls were adopted from that table, with D and trimming inferred from the DNA. The sample holds approximately 230,000 clones, roughly 83% seen once. The CDR3 spans 15 residues. V gave up 1 base and J gave up 4 bases, with 14 bases separating them. Germline assignment: CDR1 SGHTS and CDR2 YDEGEE. This clone was counted a single time. This sequence joins TRBV5-8 and TRBJ1-2; possibly TRBD1 for D (6 bases). Sequencing was carried out using peripheral blood. This clonotype was sampled from a man at least 80 years old with acute or convalescent COVID-19. The CDR3 DNA reads TGTGCCAGCAGCTTGTCCGGGGGGCGTAGCTATGGCTACACCTTC. The encoded protein is CASSLSGGRSYGYTF.